The 3 T cell receptor beta chains presented below share a single source sample, sequenced in a study of CD8 T cells in ankylosing spondylitis. TCRdb re-derived calls from the 5' RACE reads in MiXCR, one entry per CDR3 protein. Of 200,000 to 300,000 distinct CDR3 sequences detected, roughly 8.6% appear once; the ten largest clones hold approximately 6.3%. What was sequenced was blood, either unsorted or a sorted T cell fraction (not recorded which). Receptors originate from a male donor with ankylosing spondylitis or in good health (not recorded which).

This clonotype was seen more than once but under ten times. The rearrangement joins TRBV20-1 to TRBJ2-7; 11 nucleotides align to TRBD2. CDR1 DFQATT and CDR2 SNEGSKA come from the germline V gene (reference sequence). The trim removed 2 bases at V and 1 base at J, leaving 13 bases unmatched. This CDR3 is 18 amino acids long. In DNA, the CDR3 is TGCAGTGCTAGATCCGCCGCCAGACTAGCGGGGTTGTCCTACGAGCAGTACTTC. Protein sequence: CSARSAARLAGLSYEQYF.

This clonotype was observed many times. The chain links TRBV12-3 or TRBV12-4 to TRBJ2-3; TRBD2 agrees at 14 bases. The CDR3 length is 17 residues. Trimming cost V 6 bases and J 5 bases; bases outside gene matches: 10. CDR3 region: CASSLSTSGRARDTQYF. The DNA of the CDR3 is TGTGCCAGCAGCCTATCGACTAGCGGGAGGGCCCGAGATACGCAGTATTTT.

This clonotype was picked up many times. The chain couples TRBV20-1 to TRBJ2-3; weak D call: TRBD1 (5 bases). V lost 6 bases, J lost 6 bases, and 22 bases lay in between. This CDR3 has 15 residues. Germline lookup yields CDR1 DFQATT and CDR2 SNEGSKA (reference sequence). The CDR3 is CSAPMYRPPDDTQYF. CDR3 nucleotide sequence: TGCAGTGCCCCGATGTACAGGCCCCCTGATGATACGCAGTATTTT.